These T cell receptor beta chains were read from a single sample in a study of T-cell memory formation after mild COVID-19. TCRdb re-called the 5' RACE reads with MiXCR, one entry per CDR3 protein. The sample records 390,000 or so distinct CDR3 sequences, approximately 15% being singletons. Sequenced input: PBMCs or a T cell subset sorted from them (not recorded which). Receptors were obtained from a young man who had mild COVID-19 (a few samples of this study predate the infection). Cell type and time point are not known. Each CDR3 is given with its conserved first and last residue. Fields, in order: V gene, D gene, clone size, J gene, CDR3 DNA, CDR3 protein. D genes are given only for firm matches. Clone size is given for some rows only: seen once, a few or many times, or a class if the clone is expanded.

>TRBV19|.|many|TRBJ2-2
TGTGCCAGTTGGACAGCCACCGGGGAGCTGTTTTTT
CASWTATGELFF
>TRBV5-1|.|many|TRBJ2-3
TGCGCCAGCAGCTTCGGGTCGTCCTCTAGCACAGATACGCAGTATTTT
CASSFGSSSSTDTQYF
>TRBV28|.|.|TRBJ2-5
TGTGCCAGCAACCCCCCGCAGGGATGGGAGACCCAGTACTTC
CASNPPQGWETQYF
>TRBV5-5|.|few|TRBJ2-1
TGTGCCAGCAGCTTGTACTCCTACAATGAGCAGTTCTTC
CASSLYSYNEQFF
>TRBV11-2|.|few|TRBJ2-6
TGTGCCAGCAGCTTGGCTACAGTCGGGCACTCTGGGGCCAACGTCCTGACTTTC
CASSLATVGHSGANVLTF
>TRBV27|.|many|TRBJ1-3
TGTGCCAGCAGCTTTGGGGGTTCCGGAAACACCATATATTTT
CASSFGGSGNTIYF
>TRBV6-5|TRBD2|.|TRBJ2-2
TGTGCCAGCAGTTACTATCTTCCTAGCGGGGTCCGTGTCACCGGGGAGCTGTTTTTT
CASSYYLPSGVRVTGELFF
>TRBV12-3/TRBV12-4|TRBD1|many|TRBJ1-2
TGTGCCAGCACCCTGATCCTCGGGACAGGGAATGGCTACACCTTC
CASTLILGTGNGYTF
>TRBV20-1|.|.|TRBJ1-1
TGCAGTGCTAGAGACGGGTACACTGAAGCTTTCTTT
CSARDGYTEAFF
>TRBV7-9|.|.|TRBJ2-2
TGTGCCAGCCTTCCCAGGGGCCCTGAAGGGACCGGGGAGCTGTTTTTT
CASLPRGPEGTGELFF
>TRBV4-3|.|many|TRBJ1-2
TGCGCCAGCAGCCAACTCGGAGGGACTAACTATGGCTACACCTTC
CASSQLGGTNYGYTF
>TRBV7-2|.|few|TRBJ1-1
TGTGCCAGCACCCCCTGGAAGGGGAACACTGAAGATTTCTTT
CASTPWKGNTEDFF
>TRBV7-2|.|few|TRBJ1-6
TGTGCCAGCAGCCCGGGGTCAGGAGGTTCACCCCTCCACTTT
CASSPGSGGSPLHF
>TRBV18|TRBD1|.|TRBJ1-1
TGTGCCAGCTCACCACCCGGGACAGGGGGCCTGAACACTGAAGCTTTCTTT
CASSPPGTGGLNTEAFF
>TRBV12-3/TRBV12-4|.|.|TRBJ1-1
TGTGCCAGCACCCTCTTTGAGCTAGGGAACACTGAAGCTTTCTTT
CASTLFELGNTEAFF
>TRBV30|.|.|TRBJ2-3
TGTGCCTGGAGCCCACTAGCAGATACGCAGTATTTT
CAWSPLADTQYF
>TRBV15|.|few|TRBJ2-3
TGTGCCACCAGTCCCTGGTCGGAAAATACGCAGTATTTT
CATSPWSENTQYF
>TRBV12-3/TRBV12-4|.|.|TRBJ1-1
TGTGCCAGCTCGAACACAGTAGCTGGTGAAGCTTTCTTT
CASSNTVAGEAFF
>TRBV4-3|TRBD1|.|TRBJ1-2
TGCGCCAGCAGCCAACTTGGGACAGGGGGCTACACCTTC
CASSQLGTGGYTF
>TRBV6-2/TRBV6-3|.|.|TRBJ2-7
TGTGCCAGCAGTTACCGGGGGTCCTACGAGCAGTACTTC
CASSYRGSYEQYF
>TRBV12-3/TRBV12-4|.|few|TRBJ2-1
TGTGCCAGCATTTCCACCAGCAGGAATGAGCAGTTCTTC
CASISTSRNEQFF
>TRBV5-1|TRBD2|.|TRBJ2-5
TGCGCCAGCAGCGTGACCCGACTAGCGGGGGTGGAGACCCAGTACTTC
CASSVTRLAGVETQYF
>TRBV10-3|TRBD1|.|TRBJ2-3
TGTGCCATCAGCCGGGACAGGGGAGAGTTTGGAGATACGCAGTATTTT
CAISRDRGEFGDTQYF
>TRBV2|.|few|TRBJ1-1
TGTGCCAGCAGTGAAGTAGGTCCCACGGGACAAAAGGTAGCTTTCTTT
CASSEVGPTGQKVAFF
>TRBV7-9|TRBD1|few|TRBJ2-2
TGTGCCAGCAGCGGGACAGGACCCACCGGGGAGCTGTTTTTT
CASSGTGPTGELFF
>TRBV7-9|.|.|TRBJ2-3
TGTGCCAGCAGCCCACGGCGAGATACGCAGTATTTT
CASSPRRDTQYF
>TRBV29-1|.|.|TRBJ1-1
TGCAGCGTTGATCGTGTGAACACTGAAGCTTTCTTT
CSVDRVNTEAFF